A selection of T cell receptor beta chains follows, all from one sample in a study of response to subunit inactivated influenza vaccine. TCRdb reprocessed the RT-PCR reads via MiXCR and lists one record per CDR3 protein. The repertoire holds roughly 780,000 distinct CDR3 sequences, with approximately 17% as singletons. The specimen was PBMCs from blood, collected roughly 5 days after vaccination. These receptors were taken from a man in his fifties who received an inactivated influenza vaccine. Both conserved end residues are part of each CDR3. The D gene is left open where the match is weak. Clone size, where shown, is once, few, many, or a class for clones that have expanded.

15	.	TRBJ2-3	TRBV10-3	TRBD2	CAIRILAGRVDTQYF	TGTGCCATCAGAATACTAGCGGGCCGGGTAGATACGCAGTATTTT
14	.	TRBJ2-7	TRBV6-2/TRBV6-3	.	CASVVGQPPYEQYF	TGTGCCAGCGTGGTGGGGCAGCCCCCTTACGAGCAGTACTTC
19	.	TRBJ2-1	TRBV11-2	TRBD2	CASSLLVGRGLAGYNEQFF	TGTGCCAGCAGCTTACTTGTAGGTCGAGGCCTAGCGGGGTACAATGAGCAGTTCTTC
14	.	TRBJ2-3	TRBV4-1	TRBD1	CASTTGSSTDTQYF	TGCGCCAGCACGACAGGGTCTAGCACAGATACGCAGTATTTT
14	few	TRBJ2-7	TRBV7-2	.	CASSSRQAAYEQYF	TGTGCCAGCAGCTCTCGACAGGCAGCCTACGAGCAGTACTTC
14	.	TRBJ2-1	TRBV5-1	.	CASSPPSPRGEQFF	TGCGCCAGCAGTCCCCCTTCGCCTAGGGGGGAGCAGTTCTTC
13	few	TRBJ1-5	TRBV9	.	CASSGGVGQPQHF	TGTGCCAGCAGTGGGGGGGTAGGTCAGCCCCAGCATTTT
14	.	TRBJ2-7	TRBV7-3	.	CASSPHGTSDEQYF	TGTGCCAGCAGCCCCCACGGGACATCGGATGAGCAGTACTTC
12	few	TRBJ2-7	TRBV2	.	CASSETPYEQYF	TGTGCCAGCTCAGAGACACCCTACGAGCAGTACTTC
13	few	TRBJ1-1	TRBV2	.	CASKDVGVTEAFF	TGTGCCAGCAAAGACGTGGGGGTTACTGAAGCTTTCTTT
17	.	TRBJ2-2	TRBV4-3	.	CASSQDIGLRVSGELFF	TGCGCCAGCAGCCAAGATATAGGACTACGGGTGTCCGGGGAGCTGTTTTTT
16	.	TRBJ2-2	TRBV7-7	TRBD2	CASSPLAGGLAGELFF	TGTGCTAGCAGCCCACTAGCGGGGGGGCTAGCCGGGGAGCTGTTTTTT
15	few	TRBJ2-7	TRBV6-2/TRBV6-3	TRBD2	CASSYRRGSSYEQYF	TGTGCCAGCAGTTACCGGCGCGGGAGCTCCTACGAGCAGTACTTC
16	many	TRBJ2-3	TRBV12-3/TRBV12-4	.	CASSPYFAAPGHTQYF	TGTGCCAGCAGTCCCTACTTTGCGGCCCCGGGGCATACGCAGTATTTT
13	many	TRBJ2-7	TRBV25-1	.	CASSLPGSDEQYF	TGTGCCAGCAGTCTCCCCGGTTCTGACGAGCAGTACTTC
14	.	TRBJ2-7	TRBV6-2/TRBV6-3	.	CASSYVQGGNEQYF	TGTGCCAGCAGTTACGTCCAGGGCGGCAACGAGCAGTACTTC
13	.	TRBJ2-5	TRBV10-1	.	CASSELGKETQYF	TGCGCCAGCAGTGAACTAGGAAAAGAGACCCAGTACTTC
16	.	TRBJ2-1	TRBV5-1	TRBD1	CASSPEQGAAYNEQFF	TGCGCCAGCAGCCCTGAACAGGGGGCAGCCTACAATGAGCAGTTCTTC
15	few	TRBJ2-3	TRBV20-1	.	CSARDPGLRQDTQYF	TGCAGTGCTAGAGACCCCGGGCTACGACAAGATACGCAGTATTTT
13	.	TRBJ2-5	TRBV30	.	CAWSVGPIETQYF	TGTGCCTGGAGTGTCGGACCAATTGAGACCCAGTACTTC
16	once	TRBJ2-1	TRBV12-3/TRBV12-4	.	CASSDPFSRGHNEQFF	TGTGCCAGCAGCGACCCCTTCTCGCGGGGTCACAATGAGCAGTTCTTC
14	.	TRBJ2-2	TRBV2	.	CASSVKGNTGELFF	TGTGCCAGCAGTGTTAAGGGGAACACCGGGGAGCTGTTTTTT
15	.	TRBJ2-3	TRBV7-9	.	CASRSQGLPADTQYF	TGTGCCAGCAGGTCTCAGGGGTTACCCGCAGATACGCAGTATTTT
15	few	TRBJ2-5	TRBV20-1	TRBD2	CSASRSGRPSETQYF	TGCAGTGCTAGTCGTAGCGGGAGACCCAGTGAGACCCAGTACTTC
12	few	TRBJ2-7	TRBV7-9	.	CASTTLSYEQYF	TGTGCCAGCACCACCCTTTCCTACGAGCAGTACTTC
17	few	TRBJ1-5	TRBV10-2	.	CASSDALGGPYNQPQHF	TGCGCCAGCAGTGATGCCCTTGGGGGGCCTTACAATCAGCCCCAGCATTTT
16	few	TRBJ2-7	TRBV5-1	TRBD1	CASSSGAGTGSYEQYF	TGCGCCAGCAGCTCCGGGGCCGGGACAGGGTCCTACGAGCAGTACTTC
15	many	TRBJ2-7	TRBV4-1	TRBD1	CASSTRTGAAYEQYF	TGCGCCAGCAGCACTCGGACAGGGGCGGCCTACGAGCAGTACTTC
13	few	TRBJ2-7	TRBV20-1	.	CSARDRRAYEQYF	TGCAGTGCTAGAGATAGGCGGGCCTACGAGCAGTACTTC
15	few	TRBJ2-7	TRBV12-3/TRBV12-4	.	CASSSRDTGYYEQYF	TGTGCCAGCAGCTCCCGGGACACTGGGTATTACGAGCAGTACTTC
16	.	TRBJ2-1	TRBV12-3/TRBV12-4	.	CASSRRTSGPYNEQFF	TGTGCCAGCAGCCGGCGGACCAGCGGGCCCTACAATGAGCAGTTCTTC
14	few	TRBJ2-7	TRBV5-1	TRBD1	CASSLAQGDYEQYF	TGCGCCAGCAGCTTGGCACAGGGGGACTACGAGCAGTACTTC
11	few	TRBJ2-1	TRBV24-1	.	CATTMNNEQFF	TGTGCCACCACCATGAACAATGAGCAGTTCTTC
17	few	TRBJ1-1	TRBV6-1	.	CASRDDGSHSRNTEAFF	TGTGCCAGCAGGGACGACGGGAGCCACTCCCGGAACACTGAAGCTTTCTTT
16	.	TRBJ2-3	TRBV24-1	.	CATSGGGHSYTDTQYF	TGTGCCACCAGTGGCGGTGGCCATTCCTACACAGATACGCAGTATTTT
16	.	TRBJ2-1	TRBV5-1	TRBD2	CASSLAPSGNYNEQFF	TGCGCCAGCAGCTTGGCTCCTAGCGGGAACTACAATGAGCAGTTCTTC
14	.	TRBJ2-1	TRBV5-1	TRBD1	CASSLEGQYNEQFF	TGCGCCAGCAGCTTGGAGGGACAGTACAATGAGCAGTTCTTC
16	many	TRBJ2-7	TRBV5-1	TRBD1	CASSPQGTGSTYEQYF	TGCGCCAGCAGCCCCCAGGGGACAGGGTCGACCTACGAGCAGTACTTC
14	few	TRBJ2-1	TRBV9	.	CASSVATGYNEQFF	TGTGCCAGCAGCGTAGCTACCGGTTACAATGAGCAGTTCTTC
15	.	TRBJ2-2	TRBV7-3	TRBD1	CASSSQGAETGELFF	TGTGCCAGCAGCTCTCAGGGGGCGGAGACCGGGGAGCTGTTTTTT
14	.	TRBJ2-7	TRBV20-1	TRBD2	CSASSARGVFEQYF	TGCAGTGCTAGCTCGGCGCGGGGGGTGTTCGAGCAGTACTTC
17	.	TRBJ2-5	TRBV3-1	TRBD1	CASSQGIVGTGQETQYF	TGTGCCAGCAGCCAAGGGATCGTTGGGACAGGGCAAGAGACCCAGTACTTC
15	.	TRBJ2-7	TRBV20-1	.	CSPSNKNKLPYEQYF	TGCAGTCCTTCGAATAAGAATAAGCTCCCCTACGAGCAGTACTTC
14	.	TRBJ1-1	TRBV13	.	CASSLRGWSTEAFF	TGTGCCAGCAGCTTACGGGGCTGGAGCACTGAAGCTTTCTTT
14	few	TRBJ1-4	TRBV7-9	TRBD1	CASSRTGVREKLFF	TGTGCCAGCAGCAGGACAGGGGTGCGGGAAAAACTGTTTTTT
14	few	TRBJ2-1	TRBV5-1	.	CASSQFLGANEQFF	TGCGCCAGCAGCCAATTCCTCGGGGCCAATGAGCAGTTCTTC
14	few	TRBJ2-3	TRBV24-1	.	CATSDFSGIDTQYF	TGTGCCACCAGTGATTTCTCGGGAATAGATACGCAGTATTTT
13	few	TRBJ2-1	TRBV20-1	TRBD1	CSARGTGEGEQFF	TGCAGTGCTAGAGGGACAGGGGAGGGCGAGCAGTTCTTC
12	.	TRBJ2-1	TRBV28	TRBD2	CASRKLAAEQFF	TGTGCCAGCAGGAAACTAGCGGCTGAGCAGTTCTTC
17	.	TRBJ2-1	TRBV20-1	TRBD1	CSAEPGTGRVSYNEQFF	TGCAGTGCCGAACCGGGGACAGGGAGAGTCTCCTACAATGAGCAGTTCTTC
14	.	TRBJ2-7	TRBV7-2	.	CASSQRQGTYEQYF	TGTGCCAGCAGCCAACGTCAGGGGACCTACGAGCAGTACTTC
14	.	TRBJ2-3	TRBV20-1	.	CSAQQGGAGDTQYF	TGCAGTGCCCAACAGGGGGGGGCGGGAGATACGCAGTATTTT
15	few	TRBJ1-5	TRBV20-1	.	CSARAGPQSNQPQHF	TGCAGTGCTAGGGCTGGTCCACAGAGCAATCAGCCCCAGCATTTT
14	.	TRBJ2-5	TRBV28	TRBD1	CASSGTGGGETQYF	TGTGCCAGCAGCGGGACAGGGGGTGGGGAGACCCAGTACTTC
16	.	TRBJ2-1	TRBV11-2	TRBD2	CASSFPSGGLNNEQFF	TGTGCCAGCAGCTTCCCTAGCGGGGGCCTTAACAATGAGCAGTTCTTC
14	few	TRBJ1-1	TRBV20-1	.	CSVTGFPMNTEAFF	TGCAGCGTTACTGGGTTTCCCATGAACACTGAAGCTTTCTTT
15	.	TRBJ2-1	TRBV24-1	TRBD1	CATSDPDRGHNEQFF	TGTGCCACCAGTGACCCTGACAGGGGGCACAATGAGCAGTTCTTC
17	few	TRBJ2-3	TRBV7-2	TRBD2	CASSLARTSGGTDTQYF	TGTGCCAGCAGCTTAGCCCGGACTAGCGGGGGCACAGATACGCAGTATTTT
14	.	TRBJ2-7	TRBV28	.	CASSLPLAGQPHDF	TGTGCCAGCAGTTTACCCCTTGCCGGACAACCTCACGACTTC